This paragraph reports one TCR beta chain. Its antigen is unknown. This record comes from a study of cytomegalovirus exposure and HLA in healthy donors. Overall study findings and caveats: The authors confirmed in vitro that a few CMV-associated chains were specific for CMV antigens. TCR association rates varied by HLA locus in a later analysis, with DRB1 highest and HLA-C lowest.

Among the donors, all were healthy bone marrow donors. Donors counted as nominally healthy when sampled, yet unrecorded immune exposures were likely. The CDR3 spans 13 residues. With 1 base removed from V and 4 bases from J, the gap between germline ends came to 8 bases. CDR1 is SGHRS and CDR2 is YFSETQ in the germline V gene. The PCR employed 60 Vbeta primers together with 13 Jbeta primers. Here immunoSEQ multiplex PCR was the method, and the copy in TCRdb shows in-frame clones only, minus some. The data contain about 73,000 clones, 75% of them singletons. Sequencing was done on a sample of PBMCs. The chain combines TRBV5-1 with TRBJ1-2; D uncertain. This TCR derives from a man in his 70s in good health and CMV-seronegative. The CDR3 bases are TGCGCCAGCAGCTTGACAGAGGGCTATGGCTACACCTTC. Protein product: CASSLTEGYGYTF.